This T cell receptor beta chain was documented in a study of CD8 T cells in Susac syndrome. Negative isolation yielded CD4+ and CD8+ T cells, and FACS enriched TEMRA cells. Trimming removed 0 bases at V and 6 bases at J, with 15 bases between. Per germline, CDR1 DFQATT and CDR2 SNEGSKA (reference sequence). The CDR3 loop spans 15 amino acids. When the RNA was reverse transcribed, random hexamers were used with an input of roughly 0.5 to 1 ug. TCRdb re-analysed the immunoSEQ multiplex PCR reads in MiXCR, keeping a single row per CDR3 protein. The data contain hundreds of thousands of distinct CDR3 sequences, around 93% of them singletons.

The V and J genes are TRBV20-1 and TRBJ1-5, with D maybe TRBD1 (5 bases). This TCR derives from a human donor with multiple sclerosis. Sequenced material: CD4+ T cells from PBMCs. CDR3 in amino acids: CSARDYGRVAQPQHF. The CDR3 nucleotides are TGCAGTGCTAGAGATTATGGCAGGGTCGCTCAGCCCCAGCATTTT.